Below are 32 T cell receptor beta chains sequenced from a single sample in a study of blood T cell repertoires in COVID-19. Repertoires were generated with immunoSEQ multiplex PCR, while TCRdb's copy carries only in-frame clones and drops some. The table lists about 250,000 clones, about four fifths of them singletons. Sequenced: peripheral blood. The receptors here all came from a man aged 45-65 years with active or convalescent COVID-19.

V and J are TRBV7-2 and TRBJ2-7, with 8 bases identical to TRBD2. V trimming: 1 base; J trimming: 3 bases; junction bases outside the gene matches: 5. The germline V gene has CDR1 SGHTA and CDR2 FQGNSA. The length of the CDR3 is 15 residues. For the CDR3, the DNA is TGTGCCAGCAGCTTAGATGTAGCGGGGATCTACGAGCAGTACTTC. This gives the protein CASSLDVAGIYEQYF. The entire variable domain, with the rest obtained from reference TRBV7-2 and TRBJ2-7, is as follows: GAGVSQSPSNKVTEKGKDVELRCDPISGHTALYWYRQSLGQGLEFLIYFQGNSAPDKSGLPSDRFSAERTGGSVSTLTIQRTQQEDSAVYLCASSLDVAGIYEQYFGPGTRLTVT.

V gene TRBV4-2 combines with J gene TRBJ1-4, with a weak D call TRBD1 (5 bases). From germline, CDR1 is LGHNA and CDR2 YNFKEQ. Trimming took 2 bases from V and 8 from J, leaving 18 bases between them. The CDR3 is 16 amino acids. CDR3 in amino acids: CASSQSPVRVKEKLFF. CDR3 DNA sequence: TGTGCCAGCAGCCAATCCCCCGTCAGGGTCAAAGAAAAACTGTTTTTT.

The DNA for the CDR3 is TGTGCCAGCAGCTTAGTTACGGGTGGAAACACCATATATTTT. It is translated as CASSLVTGGNTIYF. The V call is TRBV7-8, the J call TRBJ1-3; D gene unclear. The CDR3 is made up of 14 amino acids. The V gene lost 1 base and the J gene lost 3 bases, with 7 bases spanning the gap. The germline V gene encodes CDR1 SGHVS and CDR2 FQNEAQ.

The chain uses TRBV10-3 and TRBJ1-4; no clear D gene. The CDR3 is 12 amino acids. CDR1 is ENHRY and CDR2 is SYGVKD in the germline V gene. V lost 0 bases and J lost 7, with 3 bases in between. DNA for the CDR3: TGTGCCATCAGTGAGTCGGCTGAAAAACTGTTTTTT. Encoded protein: CAISESAEKLFF.

This rearrangement joins TRBV2 to TRBJ2-7; a possible D gene is TRBD2 (7 bases). The CDR3 is made up of 15 amino acids. With 1 base removed from V and 1 base from J, the gap between germline ends came to 11 bases. CDR1 and CDR2 (germline): SNHLY, FYNNEI. DNA for the CDR3: TGTGCCAGCAGTGAAGGGGGGGGGCGTTCCTACGAGCAGTACTTC. This encodes CASSEGGGRSYEQYF.

This rearrangement joins TRBV29-1 to TRBJ2-2, with TRBD1 identical over 8 bases. The germline V gene has CDR1 SQVTM and CDR2 ANQGSEA. This CDR3 region has 16 residues. With 4 bases clipped from V and 4 bases from J, the junction kept 11 bases outside the gene matches. For the CDR3, the DNA is TGCAGCGTTGTGCCTGGGACAGGCCGGAGCACCGGGGAGCTGTTTTTT. The encoded protein is CSVVPGTGRSTGELFF.

The chain recombines TRBV7-8 with TRBJ2-7, with 7 bases lining up with TRBD2. There are 15 residues in the CDR3. V was pared by 1 base and J by 2 bases, with 5 bases of the junction left unmatched. Germline V lookup: CDR1 SGHVS, CDR2 FQNEAQ. The CDR3 DNA reads TGTGCCAGCAGCTTAGTGGGAGGGTCTGCCTACGAGCAGTACTTC. Its translation: CASSLVGGSAYEQYF.

The J gene is TRBJ1-3, the V gene TRBV28, with 7 bases aligning to TRBD1. The CDR3 runs 17 residues. V was pared by 3 bases and J by 4 bases, with 12 bases of the junction left unmatched. CDR1 is MDHEN, CDR2 SYDVKM, per germline. The CDR3, as DNA: TGTGCCAGCAGTTTTCTCCGGTACAGGGGTGAAGGAAACACCATATATTTT. This gives the protein CASSFLRYRGEGNTIYF.

V and J are TRBV18 and TRBJ1-1, with unresolved D. The CDR3 totals 16 residues. Germline V CDR1 and CDR2: KGHSH, LQKENI. Trimming left V 1 base short and J 8 bases short, with 20 bases between. CDR3 protein: CASSPQRMTLAGEAFF. The CDR3, as DNA: TGTGCCAGCTCACCACAGAGGATGACTCTTGCGGGGGAAGCTTTCTTT.

The chain employs TRBV9 and TRBJ1-6, with D perhaps TRBD1 (5 bases). Germline V gives CDR1 SGDLS, CDR2 YYNGEE. CDR3 length: 14 amino acids. Trimming pared 2 bases from V and 8 bases from J, leaving 11 bases between. CDR3: CASSVGQEYSPLHF. CDR3 in DNA: TGTGCCAGCAGCGTGGGGCAGGAATATTCACCCCTCCACTTT.

The V call is TRBV2, the J call TRBJ1-5, with 8 bases aligning to TRBD1. The CDR3 runs to 15 residues. CDR1 SNHLY and CDR2 FYNNEI come from the germline V gene. V lost 4 bases, J lost 1 base, and 3 bases stayed unmatched. The CDR3 reads CASSARTGSNQPQHF. For the CDR3, the DNA is TGTGCCAGCAGTGCCCGGACAGGGAGCAATCAGCCCCAGCATTTT.

This clone showed up just once. The chain has TRBV20-1 and TRBJ1-1, with D hard to call. The CDR3 is made up of 13 amino acids. The germline V gene has CDR1 DFQATT and CDR2 SNEGSKA (reference sequence). The ends were cut back, 3 bases at V and 2 bases at J, with 10 bases in the middle. CDR3 residues: CSASRPTNTEAFF. As DNA, the CDR3 is TGCAGTGCTAGTCGGCCGACTAACACTGAAGCTTTCTTT.

This chain links TRBV7-2 with TRBJ1-2; 7 nucleotides align to TRBD1. The trim removed 0 bases at V and 4 bases at J, leaving 2 bases unmatched. This CDR3 has 14 amino acids. Germline CDR1 is SGHTA and CDR2 is FQGNSA. CDR3 residues: CASSLATGIYGYTF. In DNA form, the CDR3 reads TGTGCCAGCAGCTTAGCGACAGGGATCTATGGCTACACCTTC. The full variable domain, in which reference TRBV7-2 and TRBJ1-2 provide the parts outside the CDR3, is GAGVSQSPSNKVTEKGKDVELRCDPISGHTALYWYRQSLGQGLEFLIYFQGNSAPDKSGLPSDRFSAERTGGSVSTLTIQRTQQEDSAVYLCASSLATGIYGYTFGSGTRLTVV.

This clone was seen only a few times. The genes are TRBV30 and TRBJ1-1; D call uncertain. Germline V gene sequence: CDR1 GTSNPN, CDR2 SVGIG (reference sequence). V shed 2 bases and J shed 2 bases, with 9 bases lying between them. CDR3 length equals 13 residues. CDR3 in DNA: TGTGCCTGGAGTTATCAGACAAACACTGAAGCTTTCTTT. The encoded protein is CAWSYQTNTEAFF.

The chain recombines TRBV5-1 with TRBJ2-7; TRBD1 agrees at 10 bases. This CDR3 has 15 residues. Germline lookup yields CDR1 SGHRS and CDR2 YFSETQ. The ends lost 0 bases at V and 1 base at J; junction bases unmatched: 1. The CDR3 region is CASSLGGQGSYEQYF. The CDR3 nucleotides read TGCGCCAGCAGCTTGGGGGGACAGGGGTCCTACGAGCAGTACTTC. The complete variable domain, with remaining parts taken from reference TRBV5-1 and TRBJ2-7, reads KAGVTQTPRYLIKTRGQQVTLSCSPISGHRSVSWYQQTPGQGLQFLFEYFSETQRNKGNFPGRFSGRQFSNSRSEMNVSTLELGDSALYLCASSLGGQGSYEQYFGPGTRLTVT.

V is TRBV6-1 and J is TRBJ2-2; 9 bases are a match to TRBD2. Germline lookup yields CDR1 MNHNS and CDR2 SASEGT. The CDR3 has 19 residues. After removal of 2 bases from V and 5 bases from J, the junction contained 15 bases not matched to a gene. The CDR3 loop is CASSEIPARGGARTGELFF. The CDR3 nucleotides are TGTGCCAGCAGTGAAATCCCAGCTCGCGGGGGGGCGAGGACCGGGGAGCTGTTTTTT.

The chain links TRBV12-3 or TRBV12-4 to TRBJ1-4; D is unclear. The V and J ends lost 6 bases and 7 bases respectively, with 6 bases between them. The CDR3 contains 11 residues. The CDR3 sequence is CASSRGEKLFF. In nucleotides, the CDR3 is TGTGCCAGCAGCCGGGGTGAAAAACTGTTTTTT.

The chain recombines TRBV19 with TRBJ1-1; D is uncertain. There are 16 residues in the CDR3. Trimming took 1 base from V and 3 from J, leaving 15 bases between them. Germline values: CDR1 LNHDA, CDR2 SQIVND (reference sequence). For the CDR3, the DNA is TGTGCCAGTAGTATAGCCCAGGTCTGGCGGGACACTGAAGCTTTCTTT. Translated: CASSIAQVWRDTEAFF.

The CDR3 loop reads CATSDLQGVLLNYGYTF. CDR3 nucleotides: TGTGCCACCAGTGATTTACAGGGCGTCCTTCTAAACTATGGCTACACCTTC. The genes are TRBV24-1 and TRBJ1-2, with D tentatively TRBD1 (6 bases). The CDR3 is 17 amino acids. Germline-derived CDR1 and CDR2 are KGHDR and SFDVKD. V was shortened by 1 base and J by 2 bases, with 16 bases between the two germline ends.

The chain recombines TRBV10-3 with TRBJ2-7, with 11 nucleotides matching TRBD1. Losses at the gene ends were 6 bases for V and 5 bases for J; bases not matched to a gene: 3. CDR3 size: 13 residues. Germline-derived CDR1 and CDR2 are ENHRY and SYGVKD. The CDR3 sequence is CAIRGQGGHEQYF. As DNA, the CDR3 is TGTGCCATCAGGGGACAGGGGGGCCACGAGCAGTACTTC.

This chain joins TRBV30 and TRBJ1-5; maybe TRBD1 (6 bases). Germline-derived CDR1 and CDR2 are GTSNPN and SVGIG (reference sequence). Between the trimmed V and J ends, which lost 3 bases and 0 bases, there was a span of 12 bases. This CDR3 has 15 residues. This CDR3 reads CAWSAGQISNQPQHF. DNA of the CDR3: TGTGCCTGGAGCGCCGGACAGATTAGCAATCAGCCCCAGCATTTT.

V and J are TRBV7-2 and TRBJ1-2; D uncertain. Germline CDR1 reads SGHTA; CDR2 reads FQGNSA. The ends were cut back, 5 bases at V and 5 bases at J, with 12 bases in the middle. CDR3 length: 13 amino acids. The chain's CDR3 is CASSPPSEYGYTF. Written as DNA, the CDR3 is TGTGCCAGCAGCCCTCCTTCGGAGTATGGCTACACCTTC.

This clone was observed a handful of times. The chain recombines TRBV4-1 with TRBJ2-7; 10 positions match TRBD1. The CDR3 runs to 15 residues. Per the germline V gene, CDR1 is MGHRA and CDR2 is YSYEKL. Unmatched junction bases numbered 2, after V lost 3 bases and J lost 0 bases. This CDR3 is CASSQGQGSSYEQYF. As DNA, the CDR3 is TGCGCCAGCAGCCAGGGACAGGGGAGCTCCTACGAGCAGTACTTC.

CDR3: CASSTTSIETQYF. CDR3 DNA sequence: TGTGCCAGCAGTACGACTAGCATAGAGACCCAGTACTTC. This sequence joins TRBV11-2 and TRBJ2-5; 7 positions agree with TRBD2. Germline CDR1 is SGHAT and CDR2 is FQNNGV. CDR3 size: 13 residues. Losses at the gene ends were 6 bases for V and 4 bases for J; bases not matched to a gene: 5.

The rearrangement uses TRBV28 and TRBJ1-5; D possibly corresponds to TRBD1 (5 bases). V shed 5 bases and J shed 1 base, with 12 bases lying between them. This CDR3 region has 15 residues. The germline gives CDR1 MDHEN, CDR2 SYDVKM. CDR3 sequence (DNA): TGTGCCAGCAGTCTCCACGGGGGGAGCAATCAGCCCCAGCATTTT. Protein: CASSLHGGSNQPQHF.

This clone was recorded once. This chain connects TRBV7-9 to TRBJ2-1, with D possibly matching TRBD2 (6 bases). Germline CDR1 reads SEHNR; CDR2 reads FQNEAQ (reference sequence). The CDR3 runs to 16 residues. V dropped 5 bases and J dropped 6 bases, with 20 bases sitting between them. The chain's CDR3 is CASSPGGTSRRNEQFF. CDR3 nucleotide sequence: TGTGCCAGCAGCCCTGGGGGGACTTCTCGGCGCAATGAGCAGTTCTTC.

This chain uses TRBV6-1 with TRBJ2-3; TRBD2 matches at 11 bases. Germline V gives CDR1 MNHNS, CDR2 SASEGT. CDR3 length equals 17 residues. Unmatched junction bases numbered 5, after V lost 0 bases and J lost 3 bases. Here the CDR3 DNA reads TGTGCCAGCAGTGAAGCTTTAGCGGGGGGGAAGACAGATACGCAGTATTTT. Translating gives CASSEALAGGKTDTQYF.

The CDR3 nucleotides read TGTGCCAGCAGCGTAGCTGGCGGGGTCCTGTACAATGAGCAGTTCTTC. Residues: CASSVAGGVLYNEQFF. The chain has TRBV9 and TRBJ2-1, with D perhaps matching TRBD2 (6 bases). Trimming cost V 0 bases and J 4 bases, with 14 bases left between them. The CDR3 is made up of 16 amino acids. Germline V gives CDR1 SGDLS, CDR2 YYNGEE.

The chain links TRBV15 to TRBJ1-6; D call uncertain. Per germline, CDR1 LNHNV and CDR2 YYDKDF (reference sequence). V lost 0 bases and J 0 bases, leaving 3 bases between the germline ends. The CDR3 contains 15 residues. The CDR3 loop is CATSRDSSYNSPLHF. In DNA form, the CDR3 reads TGTGCCACCAGCAGAGACAGCTCCTATAATTCACCCCTCCACTTT.

This chain links TRBV7-8 with TRBJ1-5, with D unclear. The CDR3 runs 15 residues. Trimming pared 4 bases from V and 0 bases from J, leaving 10 bases between. Germline assignment: CDR1 SGHVS and CDR2 FQNEAQ. This CDR3 is CASSSHRGSNQPQHF. The CDR3 DNA sequence: TGTGCCAGCAGCTCCCACCGGGGTAGCAATCAGCCCCAGCATTTT.

Comments on this clone: This sample includes further DNA sequences coding for the same CDR3. V is TRBV6-1 and J is TRBJ1-2; D is unclear. Trimming took 3 bases from V and 8 from J, leaving 7 bases between them. The germline gives CDR1 MNHNS, CDR2 SASEGT. The CDR3 runs 11 residues. The CDR3 sequence: CASSESLGYTF. CDR3 bases: TGTGCCAGCAGTGAGAGCTTGGGCTACACCTTC.

Notes on this clone: Other DNA sequences in this sample translate to the same CDR3. The genes are TRBV5-1 and TRBJ2-7; TRBD2 aligns across 10 bases. Germline V gene data show CDR1 as SGHRS and CDR2 as YFSETQ. Unmatched junction bases numbered 2, after V lost 1 base and J lost 1 base. CDR3 length: 15 amino acids. In DNA, the CDR3 is TGCGCCAGCAGCTTGTTAGCGGGGGGTTCCTACGAGCAGTACTTC. Residues: CASSLLAGGSYEQYF.